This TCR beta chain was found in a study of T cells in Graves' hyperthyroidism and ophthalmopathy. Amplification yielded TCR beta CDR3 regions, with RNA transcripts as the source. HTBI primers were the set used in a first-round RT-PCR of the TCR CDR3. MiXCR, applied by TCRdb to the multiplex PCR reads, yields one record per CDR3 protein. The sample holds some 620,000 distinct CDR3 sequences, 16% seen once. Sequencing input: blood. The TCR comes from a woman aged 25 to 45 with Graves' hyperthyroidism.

This chain's CDR3 is CASSYAATNSPLHF. The CDR3 nucleotides read TGTGCCAGCAGTTACGCAGCAACTAATTCACCCCTCCACTTT. The V call is TRBV6-2 or TRBV6-3, the J call TRBJ1-6, with unresolved D. The CDR3 runs 14 residues. V was clipped by 2 bases and J by 6 bases, with 8 bases between them. Germline V gene lookup returns CDR1 MNHEY and CDR2 SVGEGT.